The 32 T cell receptor beta chains given below trace back to one sample, sequenced in a study of beta chain features in type 1 diabetes listed by TCRdb under 2018. Broader findings and caveats from the paper: A moderate but significant shortening of TCRB CDR3 length was observed in type 1 diabetes patients in all four CD4+ subsets.

For these receptors, no antigen is known. Library creation used the immunoSEQ multiplex PCR assay. The entire isolated RNA was reverse transcribed using the High Capacity cDNA Reverse Transcription Kit, and thus expressed TCRB transcripts were sequenced. Imported from immuneACCESS, the table was reduced by TCRdb to in-frame sequences with V and J called. These copies leave out some clones; in studies compared against another copy, an unresolved V gene accounts for under half, and the cause of the remainder is not known. Present in this sample are approximately 120,000 clones, roughly 17% of which were seen just once. The ten largest clonotypes hold around 2.7% of the sample. The material sequenced was central memory CD4+ T cells from blood. The receptor source for this set is a man aged 18-30 years with type 1 diabetes.

This clone was seen a few times. The chain has TRBV28 and TRBJ1-1, with D possibly being TRBD1 (5 bases). Germline loops: CDR1 MDHEN, CDR2 SYDVKM. The CDR3 consists of 15 residues. Trimming stripped 8 bases from V and 4 bases from J, with 20 bases between. The CDR3 nucleotides read TGTGCCAGCCGCAGGGACGGACAATCCGCCACTGAAGCTTTCTTT. Translation: CASRRDGQSATEAFF. The complete variable domain, with remaining parts taken from reference TRBV28 and TRBJ1-1, reads DVKVTQSSRYLVKRTGEKVFLECVQDMDHENMFWYRQDPGLGLRLIYFSYDVKMKEKGDIPEGYSVSREKKERFSLILESASTNQTSMYLCASRRDGQSATEAFFGQGTRLTVV.

The sample holds a few counts of this clone. The V gene is TRBV5-4, the J gene TRBJ2-1; possibly TRBD1 or TRBD2 for D (6 bases each). The V end lost 4 bases, the J end lost 8 bases, and 22 bases lay between the germline ends. Germline V gene sequence: CDR1 SGHNT, CDR2 YYREEE (reference sequence). The CDR3 is made up of 16 amino acids. The CDR3 loop is CASSHPTGARLDEQFF. The CDR3 DNA reads as TGTGCCAGCAGCCATCCAACGGGGGCGCGCCTAGATGAGCAGTTCTTC.

Here the CDR3 reads CASSLGGSTSTDTQYF. The CDR3 DNA is TGTGCCAGCAGCCTAGGGGGATCAACGAGCACAGATACGCAGTATTTT. The chain joins TRBV4-2 to TRBJ2-3, with D possibly TRBD1 on 6 matching bases. Trimming shortened V by 4 bases and J by 0 bases, and 14 bases separated the two germline ends. The CDR3 runs to 16 residues. Germline V gives CDR1 LGHNA, CDR2 YNFKEQ.

Only a few counts were recorded for this clone. The J gene is TRBJ2-3, the V gene TRBV27; D remains unclear. Trimming left V 2 bases short and J 2 bases short, with 8 bases between. Germline CDR1 and CDR2: MNHEY and SMNVEV (reference sequence). The CDR3 extends over 14 amino acids. CDR3 sequence reads: CASSLNWNTDTQYF. CDR3 in DNA: TGTGCCAGCAGTTTAAATTGGAACACAGATACGCAGTATTTT.

The rearrangement joins TRBV4-3 to TRBJ2-1, with D perhaps TRBD1 (5 bases). In germline, CDR1 is LGHNA, CDR2 YSLEER. V lost 0 bases and J lost 5, with 8 bases in between. The CDR3 extends over 14 amino acids. CDR3 protein: CASSQDPRDNEQFF. The CDR3 DNA is TGCGCCAGCAGCCAAGATCCCAGGGACAATGAGCAGTTCTTC.

V gene TRBV18 combines with J gene TRBJ2-7, with D perhaps being TRBD1 or TRBD2 (5 bases each). The CDR3 has 14 amino acids. Per germline, CDR1 KGHSH and CDR2 LQKENI. V was clipped by 2 bases and J by 1 base, with 9 bases between them. The CDR3 DNA reads as TGTGCCAGCTCACCAGGGACCCAGTCCTACGAGCAGTACTTC. It translates to CASSPGTQSYEQYF.

The rearrangement links TRBV11-2 to TRBJ2-1; D gene ambiguous. The ends were cut back, 5 bases at V and 8 bases at J, with 10 bases in the middle. Germline V gene lookup returns CDR1 SGHAT and CDR2 FQNNGV. This CDR3 spans 12 amino acids. CDR3 sequence: CASSATGDEQFF. Written as DNA, the CDR3 is TGTGCCAGCAGCGCGACCGGCGATGAGCAGTTCTTC.

There are a few counts of this clone. J is TRBJ1-2 and V is TRBV5-6, with D possibly being TRBD1 (6 bases). The germline V gene encodes CDR1 SGHDT and CDR2 YYEEEE. V gave up 3 bases and J gave up 8 bases, with 11 bases separating them. The CDR3 runs to 12 residues. In nucleotides, the CDR3 is TGTGCCAGCAGCTCGGACAGTCGGGGCTACACCTTC. Protein sequence: CASSSDSRGYTF.

This clone was seen a handful of times. The rearrangement joins TRBV18 to TRBJ2-4; D may be TRBD2 (6 bases). Germline V CDR1 and CDR2: KGHSH, LQKENI. CDR3 length: 15 amino acids. Trimming shortened V by 0 bases and J by 4 bases, and 10 bases separated the two germline ends. CDR3 residues: CASSPPQGLKNIQYF. The DNA of the CDR3 is TGTGCCAGCTCACCACCCCAGGGACTTAAAAACATTCAGTACTTC.

The chain recombines TRBV9 with TRBJ2-5, with TRBD1 identical over 7 bases. V shed 0 bases, J shed 5 bases, and the junction held 7 bases outside the gene matches. This CDR3 has 15 amino acids. Per the germline V gene, CDR1 is SGDLS and CDR2 is YYNGEE. The CDR3 loop reads CASSVDRGQSETQYF. In DNA, the CDR3 is TGTGCCAGCAGCGTAGATAGGGGGCAGAGCGAGACCCAGTACTTC.

This clone was detected a few times. The rearrangement links TRBV7-9 to TRBJ2-3, with TRBD1 as a possible D gene (5 bases). Trimming removed 7 bases from V and 0 bases from J, with 14 bases in between. The CDR3 totals 15 residues. CDR1 and CDR2 (germline): SEHNR, FQNEAQ (reference sequence). The CDR3 DNA reads TGTGCCAGCACCTCACCCAGGGTTAGCACAGATACGCAGTATTTT. It codes for CASTSPRVSTDTQYF.

This clone was detected a few times. The rearrangement uses TRBV7-9 and TRBJ2-3, with D perhaps matching TRBD2 (6 bases). The V and J ends lost 1 base and 2 bases respectively, with 16 bases between them. The CDR3 has 17 amino acids. Germline assignment: CDR1 SEHNR and CDR2 FQNEAQ (reference sequence). In nucleotides, the CDR3 is TGTGCCAGCAGCTTAGTCAGCGGGTTGTTGATCACAGATACGCAGTATTTT. Translating gives CASSLVSGLLITDTQYF.

This clone has a handful of counts. The chain recombines TRBV15 with TRBJ2-3; TRBD2 agrees at 8 bases. Germline loops: CDR1 LNHNV, CDR2 YYDKDF (reference sequence). CDR3 size: 19 residues. The V segment lost 0 bases and the J segment 0 bases; nucleotides outside the gene matches: 11. CDR3 region: CATSRDVGLGTGSTDTQYF. Here the CDR3 DNA reads TGTGCCACCAGCAGAGACGTGGGACTAGGTACGGGAAGCACAGATACGCAGTATTTT.

As for this clone: Other DNA variants within this sample encode the same CDR3. The chain combines TRBV18 with TRBJ2-7, with 13 bases that match TRBD2. Trimming cost V 2 bases and J 5 bases; bases outside gene matches: 3. CDR3 length equals 15 residues. CDR1 and CDR2 (germline): KGHSH, LQKENI. The CDR3 region is CASSPGLAGADEQYF. CDR3 bases: TGTGCCAGCTCACCAGGACTAGCGGGGGCAGACGAGCAGTACTTC.

This clone was detected a few times. The chain joins TRBV7-9 to TRBJ2-3; no clear D gene. Germline loops: CDR1 SEHNR, CDR2 FQNEAQ (reference sequence). The CDR3 totals 12 residues. Trimming left V 4 bases short and J 4 bases short, with 6 bases between. The CDR3 bases are TGTGCCAGCAGCTCCTCCGCAGATACGCAGTATTTT. It specifies CASSSSADTQYF.

This clone has ten or more counts. V and J are TRBV5-4 and TRBJ1-6; D is ambiguous. The CDR3 runs 15 residues. Germline CDR1 SGHNT, CDR2 YYREEE (reference sequence). V lost 5 bases, J lost 10 bases, and 19 bases lay in between. Here the CDR3 reads CASRHSGQVGSPLHF. For the CDR3, the DNA is TGTGCCAGCAGACATTCCGGGCAGGTTGGATCACCCCTCCACTTT.

V usage is TRBV27 and J usage is TRBJ1-3; TRBD1 might be the D (5 bases). CDR1 is MNHEY, CDR2 SMNVEV, per germline (reference sequence). Trimming pared 4 bases from V and 0 bases from J, leaving 10 bases between. CDR3 length: 15 residues. CDR3 coding DNA: TGTGCCAGCAGTTCAGACAGCCGCTCTGGAAACACCATATATTTT. Translated, it gives CASSSDSRSGNTIYF.

This clone has only a few counts. The chain couples TRBV18 to TRBJ2-7; TRBD2 matches at 12 bases. This CDR3 contains 15 residues. V shed 5 bases and J 2 bases; nucleotides not matched to a gene: 4. In germline, CDR1 is KGHSH, CDR2 LQKENI. CDR3 amino acids: CASSLTSGRTYEQYF. The CDR3 coding sequence is TGTGCCAGCTCATTGACTAGCGGGAGAACCTACGAGCAGTACTTC. Based on the CDR3 plus reference TRBV18 and TRBJ2-7, the full variable domain is NAGVMQNPRHLVRRRGQEARLRCSPMKGHSHVYWYRQLPEEGLKFMVYLQKENIIDESGMPKERFSAEFPKEGPSILRIQQVVRGDSAAYFCASSLTSGRTYEQYFGPGTRLTVT.

This chain connects TRBV7-2 to TRBJ1-5, with a weak D call TRBD1 (6 bases). Germline V gene sequence: CDR1 SGHTA, CDR2 FQGNSA. V gave up 1 base and J gave up 4 bases, with 11 bases separating them. CDR3 length equals 15 residues. The CDR3 nucleotides read TGTGCCAGCAGCTTAGTCGGACAGAATAATCAGCCCCAGCATTTT. It translates to CASSLVGQNNQPQHF.

The V call is TRBV30, the J call TRBJ2-1; D is unresolved. Trimming shortened V by 5 bases and J by 1 base, and 6 bases separated the two germline ends. The germline V gene encodes CDR1 GTSNPN and CDR2 SVGIG (reference sequence). The CDR3 is made up of 12 amino acids. The CDR3 coding sequence is TGTGCCTGGGTTCCATCCTACAATGAGCAGTTCTTC. It encodes CAWVPSYNEQFF.

The gene calls are TRBV2 and TRBJ2-2; TRBD2 matches at 7 bases. The CDR3 totals 14 residues. Germline trimming cut 8 bases from V and 6 bases from J; bases unmatched to any gene: 9. Germline V gene sequence: CDR1 SNHLY, CDR2 FYNNEI. This CDR3 reads CASGGTGGPGELFF. CDR3 nucleotide sequence: TGTGCCAGCGGCGGTACGGGAGGCCCCGGGGAGCTGTTTTTT.

This sequence joins TRBV30 and TRBJ2-2; perhaps TRBD2 as D (5 bases). The CDR3 runs 14 residues. CDR1 is GTSNPN, CDR2 SVGIG, per germline (reference sequence). V was shortened by 2 bases and J by 5 bases, with 12 bases between the two germline ends. CDR3 nucleotide sequence: TGTGCCTGGAGTCCCGGAGGCCAAACCGGGGAGCTGTTTTTT. Its translation: CAWSPGGQTGELFF.

This clone was observed a few times. The chain combines TRBV5-4 with TRBJ2-1, with a weak D call TRBD2 (7 bases). Trimming shortened V by 4 bases and J by 5 bases, and 22 bases separated the two germline ends. CDR3 length equals 17 residues. Germline CDR1 SGHNT, CDR2 YYREEE (reference sequence). CDR3 sequence (DNA): TGTGCCAGCAGCCAAGCCCTCGGGGGGCTGGGGAACAATGAGCAGTTCTTC. Amino acids: CASSQALGGLGNNEQFF.

This sequence joins TRBV27 and TRBJ2-7; 11 bases agree with TRBD2. The trim removed 5 bases at V and 7 bases at J, leaving 10 bases unmatched. The germline V gene encodes CDR1 MNHEY and CDR2 SMNVEV (reference sequence). The CDR3 covers 15 residues. CDR3 nucleotide sequence: TGTGCCAGCAGTGACCGTAGCGGGGGGGCAAAGGAGCAGTACTTC. Translation: CASSDRSGGAKEQYF.

The rearrangement uses TRBV7-9 and TRBJ2-3, with a tentative D call TRBD2 (5 bases). This CDR3 is 12 amino acids long. Germline V gene sequence: CDR1 SEHNR, CDR2 FQNEAQ (reference sequence). Trimming took 5 bases from V and 5 from J, leaving 8 bases between them. The CDR3 nucleotides read TGTGCCAGCAGCCTTACTAGAGATACGCAGTATTTT. It encodes CASSLTRDTQYF.

This chain links TRBV7-2 with TRBJ2-3; the match to TRBD1 covers 7 bases. Germline assignment: CDR1 SGHTA and CDR2 FQGNSA. V lost 6 bases, J lost 2 bases, and 5 bases stayed unmatched. The CDR3 has 14 amino acids. The DNA for the CDR3 is TGTGCCAGCAGTTGGGACAGTTTCACAGATACGCAGTATTTT. This sequence encodes CASSWDSFTDTQYF.

This chain uses TRBV27 with TRBJ2-5; D is unresolved. The germline gives CDR1 MNHEY, CDR2 SMNVEV (reference sequence). V dropped 3 bases and J dropped 3 bases, with 14 bases sitting between them. The CDR3 spans 15 residues. The CDR3 region is CASSFPGPLKETQYF. CDR3 DNA: TGTGCCAGCAGTTTCCCCGGACCCCTAAAAGAGACCCAGTACTTC.

This clone was observed a few times. The chain couples TRBV18 to TRBJ1-2; 12 bases agree with TRBD1. V shed 5 bases, J shed 4 bases, and the junction held 8 bases outside the gene matches. The CDR3 is made up of 16 amino acids. Germline V gene sequence: CDR1 KGHSH, CDR2 LQKENI. The CDR3 region is CASSTQPGQGAYGYTF. CDR3 bases: TGTGCCAGCTCAACTCAACCGGGACAGGGGGCCTATGGCTACACCTTC.

This chain uses TRBV28 with TRBJ2-5, with D unclear. V lost 4 bases to trimming and J lost 5 bases, with 11 bases between them. This CDR3 is 13 amino acids long. Germline CDR1 is MDHEN and CDR2 is SYDVKM. CDR3 residues: CASSSVEVETQYF. CDR3 bases: TGTGCCAGCAGTTCCGTTGAAGTGGAGACCCAGTACTTC.

A remark on this clone: With a far larger clone one base away, a read error is the likely cause. The genes are TRBV4-1 and TRBJ2-6, with a weak D call TRBD1 (5 bases). Germline loops: CDR1 MGHRA, CDR2 YSYEKL. The CDR3 covers 19 residues. CDR3 sequence reads: CASSQPLSIDRSGANGLTF. The CDR3 DNA sequence: TGCGCCAGCAGCCAACCCCTGTCGATCGACAGATCTGGGGCCAACGGCCTGACTTTC.

The rearrangement uses TRBV5-1 and TRBJ2-3, with 10 bases aligning to TRBD2. This CDR3 has 15 residues. V shed 8 bases, J shed 3 bases, and the junction held 9 bases outside the gene matches. Germline loops: CDR1 SGHRS, CDR2 YFSETQ. The CDR3 DNA reads TGCGCCAGTAGCGGGGCTAGCGGGAGTACAGATACGCAGTATTTT. Amino acid sequence: CASSGASGSTDTQYF.

The V gene is TRBV7-2, the J gene TRBJ2-7, with TRBD2 matching 11 bases. After removal of 5 bases from V and 1 base from J, the junction contained 10 bases not matched to a gene. The CDR3 runs to 17 residues. Germline lookup yields CDR1 SGHTA and CDR2 FQGNSA. The CDR3 sequence: CASSRGLADSPSYEQYF. The CDR3 bases are TGTGCCAGCAGCCGGGGACTAGCGGACTCTCCTTCCTACGAGCAGTACTTC.